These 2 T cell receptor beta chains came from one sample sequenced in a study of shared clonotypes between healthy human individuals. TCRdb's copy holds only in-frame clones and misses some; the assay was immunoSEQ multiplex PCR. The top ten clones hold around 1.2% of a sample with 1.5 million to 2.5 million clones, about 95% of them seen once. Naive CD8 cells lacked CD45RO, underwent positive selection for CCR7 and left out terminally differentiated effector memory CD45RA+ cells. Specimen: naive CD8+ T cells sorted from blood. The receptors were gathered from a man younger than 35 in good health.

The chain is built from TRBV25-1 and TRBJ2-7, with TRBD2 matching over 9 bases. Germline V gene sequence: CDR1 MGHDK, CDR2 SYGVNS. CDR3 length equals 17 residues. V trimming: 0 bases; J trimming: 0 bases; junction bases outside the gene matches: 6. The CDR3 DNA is TGTGCCAGCAGTGAATACCCCAGCGGGAGGTTCTCCTACGAGCAGTACTTC. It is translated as CASSEYPSGRFSYEQYF.

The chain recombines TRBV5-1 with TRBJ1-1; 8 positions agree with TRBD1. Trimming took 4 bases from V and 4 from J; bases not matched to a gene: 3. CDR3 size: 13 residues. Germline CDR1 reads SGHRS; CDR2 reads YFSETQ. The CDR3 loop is CASSQTGGTEAFF. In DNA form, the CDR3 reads TGCGCCAGCAGCCAAACAGGGGGCACTGAAGCTTTCTTT.